This TCR beta chain was obtained from a study of shared clonotypes between healthy human individuals. Naive CD8 cells lacked CD45RO and underwent positive selection for CCR7, leaving out terminally differentiated effector memory CD45RA+ cells. Clones were read by immunoSEQ multiplex PCR, and TCRdb kept only the in-frame ones, dropping some. The sample records millions of clones, about 95% being singletons. Germline V gene sequence: CDR1 SGHNT, CDR2 YYREEE (reference sequence). Trimming took 4 bases from V and 1 from J, leaving 16 bases between them. The CDR3 spans 16 residues. J is TRBJ2-3 and V is TRBV5-4; possible D gene TRBD1, 6 bases. The receptor comes from a man younger than 35 in good health. The sample was naive CD8+ T cells sorted from blood. DNA for the CDR3: TGTGCCAGCAGCCTACCACAGGGATTTGGCACAGATACGCAGTATTTT. Protein product: CASSLPQGFGTDTQYF.